This T cell receptor (beta chain) was observed in a study of blood T cell repertoires in COVID-19. Overall study: PBMCs, B-cell-depleted T cells, or T cells provided the cDNA or gDNA that made up the material.

Original methodology: Reference gene primer amplification gave estimated nucleated cell counts. Assay used: immunoSEQ multiplex PCR; TCRdb lists only in-frame clones, some missing. The DNA was the basis for D and trimming; V, J and clone size are from that table. The table has 250,000 to 300,000 clones, around 90% seen once. The sequencing sample was made of peripheral blood. The sequence derives from a man in his fifties with acute or convalescent COVID-19.

CDR3 region: CASSPPKLSSYNEQFF. CDR3 in DNA: TGTGCCAGCAGCCCACCGAAACTGAGCTCCTACAATGAGCAGTTCTTC. The chain uses TRBV3-1 (or the pseudogene TRBV3-2) and TRBJ2-1; no firm D call. Germline V gene lookup returns CDR1 LGHDT and CDR2 YNNKEL (reference sequence). Between the trimmed V and J ends, which lost 4 bases and 0 bases, there was a span of 13 bases. The CDR3 spans 16 residues.